A single sample is the source of the 16 T cell receptor beta chains below, sequenced in a study of blood T cell repertoires in COVID-19. Repertoires were generated with immunoSEQ multiplex PCR, while TCRdb's copy carries only in-frame clones and drops some. Of 100,000 to 120,000 clones listed, 65% to 80% were seen once; the top ten hold about 8.3%. Input material: peripheral blood. All receptors come from a woman in her sixties or seventies with acute or convalescent COVID-19.

The rearrangement uses TRBV15 and TRBJ1-1; 9 bases match TRBD1. This CDR3 has 15 amino acids. V trimming: 7 bases; J trimming: 2 bases; junction bases outside the gene matches: 8. Germline-derived CDR1 and CDR2 are LNHNV and YYDKDF (reference sequence). The CDR3 coding sequence is TGTGCCACCAACCCTCGGACAGGGGTCAACACTGAAGCTTTCTTT. Protein: CATNPRTGVNTEAFF.

The chain carries TRBV6-6 and TRBJ1-5; D perhaps matches TRBD1 (5 bases). The CDR3 is 14 residues long. The germline V gene encodes CDR1 MNHNY and CDR2 SVGAGI (reference sequence). The V end lost 6 bases, the J end lost 3 bases, and 12 bases lay between the germline ends. The CDR3: CASRDTASNQPQHF. The CDR3 nucleotides read TGTGCCAGCAGGGACACAGCCTCCAATCAGCCCCAGCATTTT.

The V gene is TRBV6-5, the J gene TRBJ2-1; perhaps TRBD1 as D (6 bases). The V end lost 3 bases, the J end lost 4 bases, and 13 bases lay between the germline ends. The CDR3 contains 15 residues. Germline loops: CDR1 MNHEY, CDR2 SVGAGI. The CDR3 bases are TGTGCCAGCAGTTATCAGGGGACGGGGTACAATGAGCAGTTCTTC. Translation: CASSYQGTGYNEQFF.

The J gene is TRBJ2-7, the V gene TRBV6-2 or TRBV6-3, with 7 bases fitting TRBD1. The CDR3 has 15 amino acids. CDR1 is MNHEY and CDR2 is SVGEGT in the germline V gene. Trimming removed 4 bases from V and 4 bases from J; junction bases left unmatched: 10. The DNA for the CDR3 is TGTGCCAGCAGTTCCCAGACAGGGCTGATGTACGAGCAGTACTTC. Translated, it gives CASSSQTGLMYEQYF.

The chain recombines TRBV5-4 with TRBJ2-2; 9 bases agree with TRBD2. The CDR3 extends over 15 amino acids. Unmatched junction bases numbered 1, after V lost 0 bases and J lost 4 bases. Germline CDR1 is SGHNT and CDR2 is YYREEE (reference sequence). The CDR3 is CASSLASGVTGELFF. Written as DNA, the CDR3 is TGTGCCAGCAGCTTGGCTAGCGGGGTCACCGGGGAGCTGTTTTTT.

The chain combines TRBV12-3 or TRBV12-4 with TRBJ1-2; no clear D. V lost 7 bases and J lost 8, with 14 bases in between. The CDR3 has 12 residues. The CDR3 sequence: CASTTLLTGYTF. CDR3 bases: TGTGCCAGCACCACTTTGCTCACCGGCTACACCTTC.

CDR3: CASSPGGSRGYTF. In DNA form, the CDR3 reads TGTGCCAGCAGTCCGGGGGGTAGTCGAGGCTACACCTTC. The chain recombines TRBV7-3 with TRBJ1-2, with D possibly being TRBD1 (5 bases). CDR3 length: 13 residues. Deletions cut 6 bases from V and 8 bases from J, with 16 bases between. From germline, CDR1 is SGHTA and CDR2 FQGTGA.

This clone was detected only a few times. The rearrangement links TRBV5-6 to TRBJ1-2, with 7 bases lining up with TRBD1. Germline CDR1 reads SGHDT; CDR2 reads YYEEEE. J gave up 6 bases and V 2 bases, and 4 bases lay outside the gene matches. The CDR3 sequence is 13 residues long. DNA of the CDR3: TGTGCCAGCAGCTTACGGCAGGGGGATGGCTACACCTTC. Translation gives CASSLRQGDGYTF.

As to this clone: One junction end does not reproduce the germline sequence, and a read error may be involved. The V gene is TRBV6-5, the J gene TRBJ1-1; 7 positions agree with TRBD1. Germline loops: CDR1 MNHEY, CDR2 SVGAGI. The CDR3 is 14 residues long. DNA of the CDR3: TGTGCCAGCAGCTACTGGACAGGGAACACTGAAGCTTTCTTT. It translates to CASSYWTGNTEAFF.

The chain carries TRBV6-2 or TRBV6-3 and TRBJ1-6; D not resolved. The CDR3 sequence is 15 residues long. Trimming took off 4 bases at V and 9 bases at J, with 16 bases between the two ends. Germline CDR1 MNHEY, CDR2 SVGEGT. The CDR3 protein is CASSSGRGGGSPLHF. The DNA for the CDR3 is TGTGCCAGCAGTTCCGGTCGAGGCGGAGGTTCACCCCTCCACTTT.

The chain links TRBV5-1 to TRBJ1-6; D gene ambiguous. Germline loops: CDR1 SGHRS, CDR2 YFSETQ. The V end was cut by 4 bases, the J end by 5 bases, with 10 bases between. This CDR3 region has 14 residues. CDR3 protein: CASSSGADNSPLHF. The CDR3 nucleotides read TGCGCCAGCAGCAGCGGAGCAGATAATTCACCCCTCCACTTT.

CDR3 sequence (DNA): TGTGCCAGCAGTTCCTTCAGAGGGGGATCACCCCTCCACTTT. The encoded protein is CASSSFRGGSPLHF. The chain is built from TRBV6-6 and TRBJ1-6, with D possibly being TRBD1 (6 bases). The germline V gene encodes CDR1 MNHNY and CDR2 SVGAGI (reference sequence). The V and J ends lost 4 bases and 10 bases respectively, with 14 bases between them. This CDR3 spans 14 amino acids.

The rearrangement joins TRBV19 to TRBJ1-4, with D unresolved. The V and J ends lost 4 bases and 12 bases respectively, with 9 bases between them. The CDR3 covers 11 residues. Germline V gene lookup returns CDR1 LNHDA and CDR2 SQIVND (reference sequence). CDR3 nucleotides: TGTGCCAGTAGTAAGTTCCGGGAACTGTTTTTT. The encoded protein is CASSKFRELFF.

The chain combines TRBV3-1 (or the pseudogene TRBV3-2) with TRBJ2-3, with D perhaps matching TRBD2 (6 bases). Germline V gives CDR1 LGHDT, CDR2 YNNKEL (reference sequence). The CDR3 runs to 15 residues. Trimming pared 2 bases from V and 2 bases from J, leaving 11 bases between. CDR3 in DNA: TGTGCCAGCAGCCAAATGGCGGGGTCCACAGATACGCAGTATTTT. Protein sequence: CASSQMAGSTDTQYF.

This clone was picked up one time. V is TRBV30 and J is TRBJ1-5; weak D call: TRBD1 (5 bases). The V and J ends lost 0 bases and 0 bases respectively, with 9 bases between them. This CDR3 has 15 residues. Germline CDR1 reads GTSNPN; CDR2 reads SVGIG (reference sequence). CDR3 DNA: TGTGCCTGGAGTGTTGGGGCTTATAGCAATCAGCCCCAGCATTTT. Translation gives CAWSVGAYSNQPQHF.

The chain carries TRBV28 and TRBJ1-5; D unclear. Germline-derived CDR1 and CDR2 are MDHEN and SYDVKM. V was shortened by 2 bases and J by 1 base, with 9 bases between the two germline ends. The CDR3 runs to 15 residues. The chain's CDR3 is CASSLHAVSNQPQHF. The DNA for the CDR3 is TGTGCCAGCAGTTTACATGCAGTGAGCAATCAGCCCCAGCATTTT.